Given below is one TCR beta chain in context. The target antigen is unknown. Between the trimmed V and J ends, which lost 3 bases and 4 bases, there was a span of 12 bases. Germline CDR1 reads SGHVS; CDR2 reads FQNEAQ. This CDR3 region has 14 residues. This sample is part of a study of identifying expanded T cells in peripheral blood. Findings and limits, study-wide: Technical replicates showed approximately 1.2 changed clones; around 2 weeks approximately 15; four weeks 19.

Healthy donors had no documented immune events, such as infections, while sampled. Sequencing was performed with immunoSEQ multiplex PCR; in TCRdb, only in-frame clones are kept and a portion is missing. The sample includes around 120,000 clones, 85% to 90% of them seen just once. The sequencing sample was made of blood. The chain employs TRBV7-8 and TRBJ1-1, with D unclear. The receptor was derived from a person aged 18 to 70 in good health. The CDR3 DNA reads TGTGCCAGCAGCTTGTACGCGGCTGGCACTGAAGCTTTCTTT. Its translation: CASSLYAAGTEAFF.